A single sample gave rise to the 14 T cell receptor beta chains below, sequenced in a study of shared clonotypes between healthy human individuals (dated by TCRdb to 2020 to 2022). The library was prepared using the immunoSEQ multiplex PCR assay. TCRdb's version of the immuneACCESS table is confined to in-frame rearrangements and falls short of the full clone set. An unresolved V gene accounts for under half of the shortfall where checked; the remainder is of unknown origin. The sample profile shows just under 95,000 clones; 60% to 70% of them were found once. The ten top clones hold 45% to 55% of the sample. The specimen sequenced was memory CD8+ T cells sorted from blood. The cell subset or site tag for this specimen amounts to: CD45RO+ cells pooled with CCR7-negative TemRA cells. These receptors were collected from a man aged 30 to 45 in good health.

The rearrangement uses TRBV5-1 and TRBJ2-1; a weak D match, TRBD2 (7 bases). Per the germline V gene, CDR1 is SGHRS and CDR2 is YFSETQ. V lost 2 bases to trimming and J lost 2 bases, with 17 bases between them. This CDR3 has 17 amino acids. The DNA of the CDR3 is TGCGCCAGCAGCTTCTGGGCGGGGGCTTTTACCTACAATGAGCAGTTCTTC. Its translation is CASSFWAGAFTYNEQFF.

Concerning this clone: The germline gene is not matched at one end of the junction; a read error may be the cause. The rearrangement uses TRBV10-1 and TRBJ2-7; 11 bases are shared with TRBD2. The CDR3 has 19 residues. Germline V gene data show CDR1 as WNHNN and CDR2 as SYGVQD (reference sequence). Here the CDR3 reads CASNLQGLAGGPTSCEQYF. The DNA for the CDR3 is TGCGCCAGCAACCTCCAGGGGCTAGCGGGAGGACCCACATCCTGCGAGCAGTACTTC.

This chain joins TRBV7-6 and TRBJ2-2; TRBD2 agrees at 9 bases. Germline V gene sequence: CDR1 SGHVS, CDR2 FNYEAQ. J was trimmed by 5 bases and V by 4 bases; bases with no gene match: 8. This CDR3 is built from 16 residues. CDR3 coding DNA: TGTGCCAGCAGCTCTTTGACTAGCGGTAGGACCGGGGAGCTGTTTTTT. Translation gives CASSSLTSGRTGELFF.

The chain carries TRBV2 and TRBJ1-5; no clear D. The ends were cut back, 6 bases at V and 4 bases at J, with 10 bases in the middle. Germline CDR1 and CDR2: SNHLY and FYNNEI. The CDR3 has 13 residues. The CDR3, as DNA: TGTGCCAGCAGGAGGGTAGAAAATCAGCCCCAGCATTTT. It translates to CASRRVENQPQHF.

The V gene is TRBV6-1, the J gene TRBJ1-5; D remains unclear. V dropped 2 bases and J dropped 6 bases, with 11 bases sitting between them. The CDR3 contains 14 residues. CDR1 is MNHNS, CDR2 SASEGT, per germline. This CDR3 is CASSETGSGQPQHF. The CDR3 coding sequence is TGTGCCAGCAGTGAAACGGGGTCGGGTCAGCCCCAGCATTTT.

The chain uses TRBV28 and TRBJ1-3, with a possible D match to TRBD1 (6 bases). Per the germline V gene, CDR1 is MDHEN and CDR2 is SYDVKM. Deletions cut 7 bases from V and 7 bases from J, with 29 bases between. The CDR3 loop spans 18 amino acids. The CDR3 sequence is CASNVGLWDTGIGNTIYF. The CDR3 coding sequence is TGTGCCAGCAACGTGGGGCTGTGGGACACAGGGATAGGGAACACCATATATTTT.

Only a few counts were recorded for this clone. Other DNA sequences in this specimen translate into the identical CDR3. The gene calls are TRBV28 and TRBJ1-2; D not certain. V was trimmed by 6 bases and J by 4 bases, leaving 6 bases between them. The CDR3 sequence is 11 residues long. Per the germline V gene, CDR1 is MDHEN and CDR2 is SYDVKM. CDR3 sequence: CASSSSYGYTF. For the CDR3, the DNA is TGTGCCAGCAGCAGTAGCTATGGCTACACCTTC.

This sequence joins TRBV28 and TRBJ2-5; 7 bases are a match to TRBD2. Trimming cost V 8 bases and J 4 bases; bases outside gene matches: 19. CDR3 size: 17 residues. Germline CDR1 MDHEN, CDR2 SYDVKM. The CDR3 is CASGHLGGRRGRETQYF. CDR3 in DNA: TGTGCCAGCGGGCACCTGGGCGGGAGACGGGGTCGAGAGACCCAGTACTTC. The variable domain in full, with the rest retrieved from reference TRBV28 and TRBJ2-5, is DVKVTQSSRYLVKRTGEKVFLECVQDMDHENMFWYRQDPGLGLRLIYFSYDVKMKEKGDIPEGYSVSREKKERFSLILESASTNQTSMYLCASGHLGGRRGRETQYFGPGTRLLVL.

The V gene is TRBV28, the J gene TRBJ2-7; 7 nucleotides agree with TRBD2. V dropped 7 bases and J dropped 6; count of bases not matched to a gene: 9. The CDR3 loop spans 13 amino acids. Germline loops: CDR1 MDHEN, CDR2 SYDVKM. CDR3 amino acids: CASIETGGSEQYF. In DNA form, the CDR3 reads TGTGCCAGCATTGAAACGGGAGGATCCGAGCAGTACTTC.

The chain employs TRBV29-1 and TRBJ2-1; 7 nucleotides agree with TRBD2. V gave up 6 bases and J gave up 8 bases; unmatched junction bases: 13. The CDR3 length is 14 residues. Germline lookup yields CDR1 SQVTM and CDR2 ANQGSEA. The CDR3 DNA is TGCAGCGTGCTAACTAGCGTGGTTGGGGATGAGCAGTTCTTC. This codes for CSVLTSVVGDEQFF.

This clone was counted a few times. The V and J genes are TRBV4-1 and TRBJ1-4; no clear D gene. This CDR3 contains 16 residues. V dropped 5 bases and J dropped 2 bases, with 15 bases sitting between them. Germline V CDR1 and CDR2: MGHRA, YSYEKL. The CDR3 is CASSWRRGVTNEKLFF. The CDR3 DNA sequence: TGCGCCAGCAGCTGGCGACGGGGTGTGACTAATGAAAAACTGTTTTTT.

The chain links TRBV27 to TRBJ2-7; D might be TRBD1 (5 bases). The germline V gene encodes CDR1 MNHEY and CDR2 SMNVEV (reference sequence). This CDR3 region has 14 residues. With 5 bases removed from V and 3 bases from J, the gap between germline ends came to 14 bases. The CDR3 is CASSAGQVGYEQYF. DNA of the CDR3: TGTGCCAGCAGTGCCGGACAAGTTGGCTACGAGCAGTACTTC.

The V gene is TRBV25-1, the J gene TRBJ2-3; 8 bases fit TRBD1. CDR1 is MGHDK and CDR2 is SYGVNS in the germline V gene. This CDR3 is built from 13 residues. The CDR3 spells CAIRDRTTDTQYF. The CDR3 nucleotides read TGTGCTATCCGGGACAGGACCACAGATACGCAGTATTTT. The variable domain in full, completed from reference TRBV25-1 and TRBJ2-3, reads EADIYQTPRYLVIGTGKKITLECSQTMGHDKMYWYQQDPGMELHLIHYSYGVNSTEKGDLSSESTVSRIRTEHFPLTLESARPSHTSQYLCAIRDRTTDTQYFGPGTRLTVL.

The chain uses TRBV6-5 and TRBJ1-2; D is possibly TRBD1 (5 bases). Deletions cut 5 bases from V and 1 base from J, with 11 bases between. The CDR3 loop spans 14 amino acids. Germline V gene lookup returns CDR1 MNHEY and CDR2 SVGAGI. CDR3 in DNA: TGTGCCAGCAGTCCCGGGACCCTTAACTATGGCTACACCTTC. Amino acids: CASSPGTLNYGYTF.